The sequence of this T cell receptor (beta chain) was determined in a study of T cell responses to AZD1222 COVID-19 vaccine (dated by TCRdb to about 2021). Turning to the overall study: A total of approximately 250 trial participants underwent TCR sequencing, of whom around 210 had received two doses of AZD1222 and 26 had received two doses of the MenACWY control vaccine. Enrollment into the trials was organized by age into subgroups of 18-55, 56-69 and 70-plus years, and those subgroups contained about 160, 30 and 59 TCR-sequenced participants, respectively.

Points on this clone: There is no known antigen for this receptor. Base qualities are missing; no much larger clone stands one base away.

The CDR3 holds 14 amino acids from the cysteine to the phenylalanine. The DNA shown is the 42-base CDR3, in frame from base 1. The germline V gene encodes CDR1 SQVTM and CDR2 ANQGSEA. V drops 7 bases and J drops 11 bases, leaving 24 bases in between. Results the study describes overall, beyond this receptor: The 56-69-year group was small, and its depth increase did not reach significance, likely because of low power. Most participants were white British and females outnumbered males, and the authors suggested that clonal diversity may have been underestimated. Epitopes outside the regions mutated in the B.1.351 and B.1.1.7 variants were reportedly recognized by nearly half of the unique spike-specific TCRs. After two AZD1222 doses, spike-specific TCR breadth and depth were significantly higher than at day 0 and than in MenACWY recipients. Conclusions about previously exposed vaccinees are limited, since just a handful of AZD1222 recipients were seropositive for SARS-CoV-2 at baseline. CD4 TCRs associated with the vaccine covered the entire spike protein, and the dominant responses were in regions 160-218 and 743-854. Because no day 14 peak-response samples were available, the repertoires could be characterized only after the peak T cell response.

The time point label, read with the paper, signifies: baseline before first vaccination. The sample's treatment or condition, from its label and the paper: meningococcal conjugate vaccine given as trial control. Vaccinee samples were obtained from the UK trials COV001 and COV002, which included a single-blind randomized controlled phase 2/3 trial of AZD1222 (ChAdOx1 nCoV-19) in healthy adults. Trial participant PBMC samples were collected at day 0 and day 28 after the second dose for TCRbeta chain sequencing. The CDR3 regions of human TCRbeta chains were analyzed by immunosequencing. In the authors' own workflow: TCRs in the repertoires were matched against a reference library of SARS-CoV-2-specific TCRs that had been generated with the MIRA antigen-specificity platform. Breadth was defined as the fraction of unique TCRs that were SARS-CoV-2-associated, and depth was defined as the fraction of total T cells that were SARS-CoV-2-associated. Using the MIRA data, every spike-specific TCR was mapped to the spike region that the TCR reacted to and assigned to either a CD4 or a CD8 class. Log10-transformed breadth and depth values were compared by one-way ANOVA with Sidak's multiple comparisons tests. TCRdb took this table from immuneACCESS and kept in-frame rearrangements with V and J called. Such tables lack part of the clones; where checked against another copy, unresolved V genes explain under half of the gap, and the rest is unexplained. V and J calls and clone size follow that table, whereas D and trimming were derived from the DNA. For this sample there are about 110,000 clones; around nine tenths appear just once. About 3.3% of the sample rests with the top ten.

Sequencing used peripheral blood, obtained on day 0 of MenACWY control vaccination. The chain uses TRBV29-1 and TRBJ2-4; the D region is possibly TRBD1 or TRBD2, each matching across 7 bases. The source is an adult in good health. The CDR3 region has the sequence CSAEAGQGGKFQYF. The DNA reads TGCAGCGCAGAGGCGGGGCAGGGGGGGAAGTTTCAGTACTTC.